This is a list of T cell receptor beta chains from one sample in a study of control samples from healthy donors and cancer patients. TCRdb's table, derived via immunoSEQ multiplex PCR, lists solely in-frame clones and lacks some. The sample includes about 170,000 clones, approximately 91% seen only once; the top ten take 2% to 2.5%. Sequences were obtained from blood. The receptors were gathered from a middle-aged woman in good health. CDR3s include the opening cysteine and the closing phenylalanine or tryptophan. Each record gives: V gene, J gene, D gene, CDR3 DNA, CDR3 protein. The D gene is left open where the match is weak.

TRBV29-1,TRBJ2-2,TRBD2,TGCAGCGTACTAGGGACTAGCGGGTCCTCCGGGGAGCTGTTTTTT,CSVLGTSGSSGELFF
TRBV19,TRBJ2-1,TRBD1,TGTGCCAGTAGTATAGCACAGGGGGCATACAATGAGCAGTTCTTC,CASSIAQGAYNEQFF
TRBV11-2,TRBJ1-1,-,TGTGCCAGCAGCTTAGACCCGGATCAGGGCGGGGTGAACACTGAAGCTTTCTTT,CASSLDPDQGGVNTEAFF
TRBV18,TRBJ2-1,TRBD2,TGTGCCAGCTCGACACTAGCGGGGCATACCTACAATGAGCAGTTCTTC,CASSTLAGHTYNEQFF
TRBV9,TRBJ2-1,TRBD1,TGTGCCAGCAGCGCCCCCACTGGGACAGGGGGGGTCAATGAGCAGTTCTTC,CASSAPTGTGGVNEQFF
TRBV6-5,TRBJ1-6,-,TGTGCCAGCGCCGAGCAGGAGGGTTATTCACCCCTCCACTTT,CASAEQEGYSPLHF
TRBV11-1,TRBJ2-7,TRBD1,TGTGCCAGCAGCCAAGGGACAGCGTCCGCCTACGAGCAGTACTTC,CASSQGTASAYEQYF
TRBV12-2,TRBJ2-7,-,TGTGCAAGTCGACGCCTCCGGGACACTTACTACGAGCAGTACTTC,CASRRLRDTYYEQYF
TRBV5-4,TRBJ2-1,TRBD2,TGTGCCGGGGGGGGTTTTAATAACAATGAGCAGTTCTTC,CAGGGFNNNEQFF
TRBV6-6,TRBJ2-7,-,TGTGCCAGCAGAAAGGGCAGGGTCCCCTACGAGCAGTACTTC,CASRKGRVPYEQYF
TRBV5-1,TRBJ2-7,-,TGCGCCAGCAGCCTGCCGTGGGACAACTCCTACGAGCAGTACTTC,CASSLPWDNSYEQYF
TRBV5-1,TRBJ1-2,-,TGCGCCAGCAGCGTAAACAGGGCCGACTATGGCTACACCTTC,CASSVNRADYGYTF
TRBV5-5,TRBJ1-5,TRBD1,TGTGCCAGCAGCTATACAGGGGGCAACAATCAGCCCCAGCATTTT,CASSYTGGNNQPQHF